This entry is about one T cell receptor (beta chain). Antigen: not known. These data are taken from a study of T-cell reconstitution after alpha-beta-depleted transplantation in children. Unique molecular identifiers were incorporated when the TCRbeta library was constructed. TCRdb independently ran MiXCR on the PCR reads; one entry per CDR3 protein. The sample holds over 150,000 distinct CDR3 sequences, roughly 7% seen once. Findings of the study overall: T-cell counts and diversity at one year following transplant were attributed mainly to newly produced T cells. Reported findings indicate that, about two months after transplant, alpha-beta T cells came from several hundred expanded clones, which were derived from non-depleted graft cells.

The CDR3 totals 15 residues. The V and J ends lost 9 bases and 0 bases respectively, with 15 bases between them. Germline CDR1 and CDR2: KGHDR and SFDVKD. This sequence originates from a boy between 2 and 10 years old with acute lymphoblastic leukemia, due to receive a stem cell transplant. V gene TRBV24-1 combines with J gene TRBJ2-3; D may be TRBD1 (5 bases). The specimen comprised PBMCs, sampled before TCRalphabeta/CD19-depleted stem cell transplant. CDR3 coding DNA: TGTGCCACCTCACGTTCTGACAGAAGCACAGATACGCAGTATTTT. Translation: CATSRSDRSTDTQYF.